This T cell receptor (beta chain) was profiled in a study of glioma-infiltrating T cells after dendritic cell vaccination. The wider study: At biweekly intervals, patients got three intradermal dendritic cell vaccine injections.

Noted time point: after dendritic cell vaccination, including at tumor progression/relapse. Only patients with spare fresh-frozen tumor and over two years of follow-up were included. Some clones are missing from TCRdb's copy, which holds only in-frame ones; the method was immunoSEQ multiplex PCR. The table has tens of thousands of clones, 80% to 85% seen once. In germline, CDR1 is MNHEY, CDR2 SVGAGI. The junction had 16 bases not matched to a gene; V was cut back by 5 bases and J by 10 bases. This CDR3 comprises 15 residues. The chain employs TRBV6-5 and TRBJ1-1; 7 bases map to TRBD1. This material consisted of blood, taken after dendritic cell vaccination. The TCR sequence derives from a human donor with glioblastoma. The CDR3 protein is CASSHGQAMTGRAFF. In DNA form, the CDR3 reads TGTGCCAGCAGTCACGGACAGGCGATGACAGGGCGAGCTTTCTTT.